These 27 T cell receptor beta chains were sequenced from one sample in a study of control samples from healthy donors and cancer patients. Libraries were prepared by immunoSEQ multiplex PCR; TCRdb keeps only in-frame clonotypes and omits some of them. This table has about 190,000 clones, over 80% appearing once. Sequenced input: blood. The receptor source for this set is a man younger than 35 in good health.

This rearrangement joins TRBV3-1 (or the pseudogene TRBV3-2) to TRBJ1-6; 8 bases are a match to TRBD1. The ends lost 5 bases at V and 14 bases at J; junction bases unmatched: 8. Germline-derived CDR1 and CDR2 are LGHDT and YNNKEL (reference sequence). This CDR3 is 13 amino acids long. The CDR3 coding sequence is TGTGCCAGCAGCGCTAGCACAGGGGGAACCCTCCACTTT. Translation gives CASSASTGGTLHF.

The J gene is TRBJ1-5, the V gene TRBV7-3; no clear D. CDR3 length: 13 amino acids. Germline CDR1 reads SGHTA; CDR2 reads FQGTGA. V dropped 5 bases and J dropped 5 bases, with 10 bases sitting between them. CDR3 sequence: CASSLDTYQPQHF. The CDR3 DNA reads as TGTGCCAGCAGCCTCGACACTTATCAGCCCCAGCATTTT. The whole variable domain, remainder taken from reference TRBV7-3 and TRBJ1-5, is GAGVSQTPSNKVTEKGKYVELRCDPISGHTALYWYRQSLGQGPEFLIYFQGTGAADDSGLPNDRFFAVRPEGSVSTLKIQRTERGDSAVYLCASSLDTYQPQHFGDGTRLSIL.

The rearrangement uses TRBV4-1 and TRBJ1-5; no clear D gene. Looked up from germline, CDR1 is MGHRA and CDR2 is YSYEKL. The CDR3 consists of 15 residues. Trimming cost V 0 bases and J 4 bases, with 10 bases left between them. The CDR3 DNA reads as TGCGCCAGCAGCCAAGATTATAAAGGAAATCAGCCCCAGCATTTT. Its protein product is CASSQDYKGNQPQHF.

The chain recombines TRBV5-1 with TRBJ2-1, with 9 positions matching TRBD1. CDR3 length: 17 amino acids. Germline trimming cut 4 bases from V and 0 bases from J; bases unmatched to any gene: 8. Per the germline V gene, CDR1 is SGHRS and CDR2 is YFSETQ. CDR3 residues: CASSPGTGYLSYNEQFF. The CDR3 DNA reads TGCGCCAGCAGCCCTGGGACAGGGTATCTCTCCTACAATGAGCAGTTCTTC.

V usage is TRBV7-9 and J usage is TRBJ2-2; 11 bases agree with TRBD1. Trimming removed 8 bases from V and 6 bases from J; junction bases left unmatched: 5. Germline CDR1 SEHNR, CDR2 FQNEAQ (reference sequence). CDR3 length equals 14 residues. The CDR3, as DNA: TGTGCCAGCCCGGACAGGGGGCAGGCCGGGGAGCTGTTTTTT. This sequence encodes CASPDRGQAGELFF.

V gene TRBV24-1 combines with J gene TRBJ2-1; 11 bases line up with TRBD1. Trimming took 4 bases from V and 9 from J; bases not matched to a gene: 10. The CDR3 contains 16 residues. Germline V CDR1 and CDR2: KGHDR, SFDVKD. This CDR3 is CATSEQDRGHLGEQFF. The CDR3, as DNA: TGTGCCACCAGTGAACAGGACAGGGGGCACCTGGGTGAGCAGTTCTTC.

The gene calls are TRBV7-3 and TRBJ2-7; D perhaps matches TRBD2 (6 bases). The V and J ends lost 0 bases and 3 bases respectively, with 12 bases between them. The CDR3 is 15 amino acids. Germline V gene data show CDR1 as SGHTA and CDR2 as FQGTGA. CDR3 sequence (DNA): TGTGCCAGCAGCTTAACCGGAGGGCAGGGCTACGAGCAGTACTTC. It yields the protein CASSLTGGQGYEQYF. Full variable domain (missing parts from reference TRBV7-3 and TRBJ2-7): GAGVSQTPSNKVTEKGKYVELRCDPISGHTALYWYRQSLGQGPEFLIYFQGTGAADDSGLPNDRFFAVRPEGSVSTLKIQRTERGDSAVYLCASSLTGGQGYEQYFGPGTRLTVT.

The chain employs TRBV14 and TRBJ1-3; no reliable D call. This CDR3 contains 15 residues. The germline gives CDR1 SGHDN, CDR2 FVKESK. V lost 4 bases and J 2 bases, leaving 12 bases between the germline ends. The CDR3 DNA follows: TGTGCCAGCAGCCCACAATGGCCCCCTGGAAACACCATATATTTT. It yields the protein CASSPQWPPGNTIYF.

The V gene is TRBV19, the J gene TRBJ2-1; 7 positions agree with TRBD2. V was clipped by 9 bases and J by 2 bases; unmatched bases: 7. The CDR3 is 14 residues long. The germline CDR1 and CDR2 sequences are LNHDA and SQIVND (reference sequence). This CDR3 is CASGLGGTYNEQFF. CDR3 DNA sequence: TGTGCCAGCGGACTAGGCGGAACCTACAATGAGCAGTTCTTC.

The J gene is TRBJ2-2, the V gene TRBV24-1, with D possibly matching TRBD1 (8 bases). V was trimmed by 9 bases and J by 7 bases, leaving 17 bases between them. CDR1 is KGHDR and CDR2 is SFDVKD in the germline V gene. The CDR3 loop spans 14 amino acids. The CDR3 reads CATATGGASGELFF. The CDR3 coding sequence is TGTGCCACCGCAACAGGGGGGGCTAGCGGGGAGCTGTTTTTT.

V is TRBV5-1 and J is TRBJ1-2; perhaps TRBD1 as D (5 bases). The CDR3 has 14 residues. Trimming removed 1 base at V and 4 bases at J, with 11 bases between. Germline lookup yields CDR1 SGHRS and CDR2 YFSETQ. The CDR3, as DNA: TGCGCCAGCAGCTTGAGTGGGGGGAGCTATGGCTACACCTTC. It codes for CASSLSGGSYGYTF. Looking up the rest from reference TRBV5-1 and TRBJ1-2 gives the full variable domain: KAGVTQTPRYLIKTRGQQVTLSCSPISGHRSVSWYQQTPGQGLQFLFEYFSETQRNKGNFPGRFSGRQFSNSRSEMNVSTLELGDSALYLCASSLSGGSYGYTFGSGTRLTVV.

V is TRBV30 and J is TRBJ1-6; no reliable D call. V was cut by 0 bases and J by 7 bases, with 13 bases left in between. The CDR3 has 15 amino acids. From germline, CDR1 is GTSNPN and CDR2 SVGIG (reference sequence). The CDR3 protein is CAWSVPRQINSPLHF. The CDR3 DNA reads TGTGCCTGGAGTGTACCGCGTCAGATAAATTCACCCCTCCACTTT.

The chain uses TRBV10-2 and TRBJ2-3; 8 bases fit TRBD2. Germline V gene sequence: CDR1 WSHSY, CDR2 SAAADI. J was trimmed by 5 bases and V by 1 base; bases with no gene match: 5. This CDR3 is built from 15 residues. The CDR3 is CASSEFGGGGDTQYF. In DNA, the CDR3 is TGCGCCAGCAGTGAGTTCGGGGGGGGAGGAGATACGCAGTATTTT.

Here the CDR3 DNA reads TGTGCCAGCAGCCAGGGACAGCCCTACGAGCAGTACTTC. It yields the protein CASSQGQPYEQYF. The rearrangement joins TRBV6-5 to TRBJ2-7; 7 bases line up with TRBD1. There are 13 residues in the CDR3. V lost 6 bases, J lost 2 bases, and 4 bases stayed unmatched. Germline CDR1 reads MNHEY; CDR2 reads SVGAGI.

This chain joins TRBV25-1 and TRBJ2-7, with D possibly being TRBD1 or TRBD2 (6 bases each). This CDR3 comprises 14 residues. CDR1 is MGHDK and CDR2 is SYGVNS in the germline V gene. V was trimmed by 5 bases and J by 5 bases, leaving 16 bases between them. The CDR3 bases are TGTGCCAGCAGTCCGCTCCGGGGGCCCCACGAGCAGTACTTC. This sequence encodes CASSPLRGPHEQYF.

The V and J genes are TRBV5-1 and TRBJ1-3; D gene unclear. The CDR3 has 16 amino acids. V dropped 0 bases and J dropped 2 bases, with 12 bases sitting between them. In germline, CDR1 is SGHRS, CDR2 YFSETQ. The CDR3 is CASSLVSGLAGNTIYF. Written as DNA, the CDR3 is TGCGCCAGCAGCTTGGTTTCCGGGTTGGCTGGAAACACCATATATTTT.

The chain combines TRBV28 with TRBJ2-1; possible D gene TRBD1, 6 bases. The CDR3 extends over 12 amino acids. The germline V gene encodes CDR1 MDHEN and CDR2 SYDVKM. Trimming shortened V by 9 bases and J by 5 bases, and 11 bases separated the two germline ends. Here the CDR3 DNA reads TGTGCCAGTCAACAGGGCCACAATGAGCAGTTCTTC. Encoded protein: CASQQGHNEQFF.

The chain is built from TRBV29-1 and TRBJ1-1; a weak D match, TRBD1 (6 bases). This CDR3 is 15 amino acids long. Germline V gives CDR1 SQVTM, CDR2 ANQGSEA. V lost 7 bases, J lost 3 bases, and 21 bases lay in between. The CDR3 nucleotides are TGCAGCGCCGTCGGGGGCAGGGGAGGAGACACTGAAGCTTTCTTT. Translating gives CSAVGGRGGDTEAFF.

This rearrangement joins TRBV6-5 to TRBJ1-2, with D tentatively TRBD1 (5 bases). Trimming left V 0 bases short and J 4 bases short, with 12 bases between. From germline, CDR1 is MNHEY and CDR2 SVGAGI. CDR3 length: 15 residues. Written as DNA, the CDR3 is TGTGCCAGCAGTTACTCACGTACGGGGGGCTATGGCTACACCTTC. This encodes CASSYSRTGGYGYTF.

The V and J genes are TRBV11-3 and TRBJ1-4; D is uncertain. Trimming removed 11 bases at V and 5 bases at J, with 12 bases between. The V gene's germline CDR1 is SGHNT and CDR2 YENEEA. The CDR3 loop spans 12 amino acids. CDR3 coding DNA: TGTGCCGGTAAGGACGGCAATGAAAAACTGTTTTTT. Translation gives CAGKDGNEKLFF.

This CDR3 is CASSLVASGVGDTQYF. As DNA, the CDR3 is TGTGCCAGCAGCTTAGTGGCTAGCGGGGTTGGAGATACGCAGTATTTT. The chain carries TRBV7-9 and TRBJ2-3, with 9 bases identical to TRBD2. This CDR3 spans 16 amino acids. Germline CDR1 and CDR2: SEHNR and FQNEAQ (reference sequence). The V gene end was trimmed by 1 base and the J gene end by 5 bases; junction bases not matched to a gene: 7.

The CDR3 loop reads CASSVRGQNTGELFF. The CDR3 coding sequence is TGTGCCAGCAGCGTTAGGGGACAGAACACCGGGGAGCTGTTTTTT. V usage is TRBV13 and J usage is TRBJ2-2, with a tentative D call TRBD1 (6 bases). V was clipped by 5 bases and J by 1 base, with 11 bases between them. CDR1 PRHDT and CDR2 FYEKMQ come from the germline V gene (reference sequence). The CDR3 has 15 residues.

The V gene is TRBV6-5, the J gene TRBJ1-5, with D unresolved. CDR3 length equals 13 residues. From germline, CDR1 is MNHEY and CDR2 SVGAGI. The germline V and J ends were trimmed by 6 bases and 2 bases, with 8 bases remaining between them. CDR3 region: CASRGAGNQPQHF. The DNA for the CDR3 is TGTGCCAGCAGAGGCGCGGGCAATCAGCCCCAGCATTTT.

V gene TRBV29-1 combines with J gene TRBJ1-2; D is possibly TRBD1 (6 bases). The CDR3 consists of 15 residues. V was trimmed by 2 bases and J by 0 bases, leaving 13 bases between them. Germline V CDR1 and CDR2: SQVTM, ANQGSEA. The CDR3 coding sequence is TGCAGCGTTGAAAGGAGGGGGGATACTAACTATGGCTACACCTTC. As protein: CSVERRGDTNYGYTF. The full variable domain, rest sourced from reference TRBV29-1 and TRBJ1-2, is SAVISQKPSRDICQRGTSLTIQCQVDSQVTMMFWYRQQPGQSLTLIATANQGSEATYESGFVIDKFPISRPNLTFSTLTVSNMSPEDSSIYLCSVERRGDTNYGYTFGSGTRLTVV.

The V call is TRBV18, the J call TRBJ2-3; the D is unclear. The ends were cut back, 4 bases at V and 5 bases at J, with 7 bases in the middle. The CDR3 totals 12 residues. CDR1 and CDR2 from the germline V gene are KGHSH and LQKENI. CDR3: CASSRGRDTQYF. CDR3 coding DNA: TGTGCCAGCTCACGAGGAAGAGATACGCAGTATTTT.

The V gene is TRBV5-1, the J gene TRBJ2-7; tentative D call: TRBD2 (5 bases). CDR1 and CDR2 from the germline V gene are SGHRS and YFSETQ. V lost 0 bases and J lost 4, with 8 bases in between. The CDR3 spans 13 residues. The CDR3 nucleotides are TGCGCCAGCAGCTTGGGGGGAGTATACGAGCAGTACTTC. Translated, it gives CASSLGGVYEQYF.

The CDR3 spells CASSYGQNYGYTF. As DNA, the CDR3 is TGTGCCAGCAGTTATGGACAGAACTATGGCTACACCTTC. This sequence joins TRBV28 and TRBJ1-2; TRBD1 is a possible D gene (6 bases). CDR3 size: 13 residues. Between the trimmed V and J ends, which lost 4 bases and 2 bases, there was a span of 8 bases. Germline CDR1 MDHEN, CDR2 SYDVKM.